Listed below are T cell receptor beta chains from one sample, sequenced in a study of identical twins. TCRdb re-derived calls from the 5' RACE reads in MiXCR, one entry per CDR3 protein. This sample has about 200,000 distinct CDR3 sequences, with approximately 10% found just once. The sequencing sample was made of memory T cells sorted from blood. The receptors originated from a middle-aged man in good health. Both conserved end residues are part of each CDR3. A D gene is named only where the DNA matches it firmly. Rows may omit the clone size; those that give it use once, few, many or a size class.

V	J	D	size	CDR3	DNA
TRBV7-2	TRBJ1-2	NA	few	CASSSGPYGYTF	TGTGCCAGCAGCTCTGGACCTTATGGCTACACCTTC
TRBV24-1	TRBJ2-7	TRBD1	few	CALARGGPLSYEQYF	TGTGCCCTTGCACGAGGGGGCCCGCTTTCCTACGAGCAGTACTTC
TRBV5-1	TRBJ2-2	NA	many	CASSPENQGTGELFF	TGCGCCAGCAGCCCGGAAAACCAGGGGACCGGGGAGCTGTTTTTT
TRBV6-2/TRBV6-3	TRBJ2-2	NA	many	CASSPSRGQSNTGELFF	TGTGCCAGCAGTCCCAGTCGTGGGCAATCGAACACCGGGGAGCTGTTTTTT
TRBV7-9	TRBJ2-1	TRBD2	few	CASSRGTSEAYNEQFF	TGTGCCAGCAGCCGAGGGACTAGCGAAGCCTACAATGAGCAGTTCTTC
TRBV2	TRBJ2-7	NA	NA	CASRSGPLSYEQYF	TGTGCCAGCAGGTCAGGCCCATTATCCTACGAGCAGTACTTC
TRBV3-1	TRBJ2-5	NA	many	CASSQDGLAQETQYF	TGTGCCAGCAGCCAAGATGGCCTAGCGCAAGAGACCCAGTACTTC
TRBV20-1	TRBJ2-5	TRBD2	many	CSASLAGGETQYF	TGCAGTGCTAGTCTCGCGGGGGGGGAGACCCAGTACTTC
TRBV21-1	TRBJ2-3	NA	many	CASSEDSYTDTQYF	TGTGCCAGCAGCGAAGACAGCTACACAGATACGCAGTATTTT
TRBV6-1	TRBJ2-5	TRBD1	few	CASSRTGERETQYF	TGTGCCAGCAGTAGGACAGGGGAGAGAGAGACCCAGTACTTC
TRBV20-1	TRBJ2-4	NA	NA	CSASPWETKNIQYF	TGCAGTGCTAGTCCCTGGGAAACCAAAAACATTCAGTACTTC
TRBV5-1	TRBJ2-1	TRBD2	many	CASSAGTSGSMREQFF	TGCGCCAGCAGCGCCGGGACTAGCGGATCCATGAGGGAGCAGTTCTTC
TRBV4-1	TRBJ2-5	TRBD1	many	CASSQVGDRAQETQYF	TGCGCCAGCAGCCAAGTGGGGGACAGGGCACAAGAGACCCAGTACTTC
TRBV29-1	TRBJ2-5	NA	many	CSVEPLGDQETQYF	TGCAGCGTTGAACCTTTGGGTGACCAAGAGACCCAGTACTTC
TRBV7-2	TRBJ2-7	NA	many	CASSLGQNYEQYF	TGTGCCAGCAGCTTAGGCCAGAACTACGAGCAGTACTTC
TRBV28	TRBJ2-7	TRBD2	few	CASSLVTSGKNYEQYF	TGTGCCAGCAGTTTGGTTACTAGCGGGAAAAATTACGAGCAGTACTTC
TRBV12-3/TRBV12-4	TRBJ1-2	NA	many	CASSPNRRDGYTF	TGTGCCAGCAGTCCTAACAGGAGAGATGGCTACACCTTC
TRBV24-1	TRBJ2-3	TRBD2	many	CATSDSASGRTDTQYF	TGTGCCACCAGTGATTCCGCTAGCGGGAGGACAGATACGCAGTATTTT
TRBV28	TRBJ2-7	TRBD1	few	CASSLVGTGAEQYF	TGTGCCAGCAGTTTAGTCGGGACAGGGGCCGAGCAGTACTTC
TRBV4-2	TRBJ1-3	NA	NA	CASSQVGGSGNTIYF	TGTGCCAGCAGCCAAGTTGGGGGCTCTGGAAACACCATATATTTT